What follows are 20 T cell receptor beta chains derived from one specimen sequenced in a study of T cell repertoires in cytomegalovirus infection. The antigens of these receptors remain unknown. TCRdb redid the calling of the reads with MiXCR, one entry per CDR3 protein. The sample lists approximately 150,000 distinct CDR3 sequences, about a fifth seen once, with roughly 25% in the top ten. The starting material was CD8+ T cells from cultured PBMCs, obtained from culture after CMV antigen stimulation. These receptors were obtained from a human donor in good health (CMV status not recorded). Some clones in this sample may be carry-over from other donors' samples.

The J gene is TRBJ2-2, the V gene TRBV29-1, with D maybe TRBD1 (6 bases). V was trimmed by 4 bases and J by 8 bases, leaving 11 bases between them. Germline V gives CDR1 SQVTM, CDR2 ANQGSEA. The CDR3 runs 12 residues. CDR3 nucleotide sequence: TGCAGCGTTGGAGGGGGTGCTGGGGAGCTGTTTTTT. Residues: CSVGGGAGELFF.

This chain links TRBV6-1 with TRBJ1-1; D remains ambiguous. This CDR3 contains 11 residues. Germline lookup yields CDR1 MNHNS and CDR2 SASEGT. Trimming removed 2 bases from V and 5 bases from J, with 3 bases in between. The CDR3 DNA reads as TGTGCCAGCAGTGAAAGGACTGAAGCTTTCTTT. Its translation is CASSERTEAFF.

This clonotype has more than one count but fewer than ten. The chain recombines TRBV28 with TRBJ2-7; 12 bases map to TRBD1. From germline, CDR1 is MDHEN and CDR2 SYDVKM. With V trimmed by 6 bases and J by 0 bases, 3 bases remained unmatched. This CDR3 spans 15 amino acids. The CDR3 DNA is TGTGCCAGCAGCGCGGGACAGGGGGCCTCCTACGAGCAGTACTTC. Its translation is CASSAGQGASYEQYF.

This chain links TRBV6-2 or TRBV6-3 with TRBJ2-7; tentatively, D is TRBD1 (6 bases). CDR1 is MNHEY, CDR2 SVGEGT, per germline. CDR3 length equals 13 residues. V lost 5 bases and J 3 bases, leaving 11 bases between the germline ends. CDR3 nucleotide sequence: TGTGCCAGCAGTGGGGGACAATTCTACGAGCAGTACTTC. It encodes CASSGGQFYEQYF.

This clonotype was found a few times. V usage is TRBV7-9 and J usage is TRBJ2-7; D is unresolved. This CDR3 region has 14 residues. Germline CDR1 is SEHNR and CDR2 is FQNEAQ (reference sequence). V was shortened by 5 bases and J by 0 bases, with 11 bases between the two germline ends. CDR3 loop: CASSGTATSYEQYF. CDR3 DNA sequence: TGTGCCAGCAGCGGAACAGCTACCTCCTACGAGCAGTACTTC.

The sample holds many counts of this clonotype. The chain recombines TRBV25-1 with TRBJ1-4; 7 bases fit TRBD1. The ends lost 6 bases at V and 6 bases at J; junction bases unmatched: 4. This CDR3 comprises 13 residues. CDR1 is MGHDK, CDR2 SYGVNS, per germline. The CDR3 reads CASSPTGHEKLFF. For the CDR3, the DNA is TGTGCCAGCAGCCCGACAGGGCATGAAAAACTGTTTTTT.

This clonotype was counted many times. The chain uses TRBV7-2 and TRBJ1-2; 10 bases fit TRBD1. CDR1 and CDR2 from the germline V gene are SGHTA and FQGNSA. J gave up 4 bases and V 5 bases, and 13 bases lay outside the gene matches. The CDR3 has 17 amino acids. The CDR3 loop is CASSQTPGTGAIYGYTF. CDR3 DNA: TGTGCCAGCAGCCAGACCCCCGGGACAGGGGCAATCTATGGCTACACCTTC.

This clonotype was seen a few times. This chain connects TRBV6-6 to TRBJ2-7, with a weak D call TRBD2 (5 bases). Trimming took 2 bases from V and 1 from J, leaving 15 bases between them. CDR3 size: 16 residues. CDR1 and CDR2 from the germline V gene are MNHNY and SVGAGI (reference sequence). CDR3 amino acids: CASSYKPGRKSYEQYF. CDR3 sequence (DNA): TGTGCCAGCAGTTACAAACCGGGAAGGAAGTCCTACGAGCAGTACTTC.

The rearrangement links TRBV11-2 to TRBJ2-3; TRBD2 is a possible D gene (5 bases). This CDR3 has 17 amino acids. Trimming left V 2 bases short and J 5 bases short, with 20 bases between. CDR1 and CDR2 (germline): SGHAT, FQNNGV. CDR3 sequence (DNA): TGTGCCAGCAGCTTATACTTATTGTCCGGGGTGGGAGATACGCAGTATTTT. It encodes CASSLYLLSGVGDTQYF.

The chain employs TRBV28 and TRBJ2-3; TRBD2 aligns across 15 bases. The J segment lost 2 bases and the V segment lost 5 bases, leaving 8 bases of the junction unmatched. Germline V gene lookup returns CDR1 MDHEN and CDR2 SYDVKM. CDR3 length: 18 residues. This CDR3 reads CASSPPGLAGGITDTQYF. The DNA of the CDR3 is TGTGCCAGCAGTCCCCCGGGACTAGCGGGGGGCATCACAGATACGCAGTATTTT.

V is TRBV28 and J is TRBJ1-5, with D hard to call. The germline V and J ends were trimmed by 7 bases and 3 bases, with 16 bases remaining between them. The CDR3 loop spans 15 amino acids. CDR1 is MDHEN, CDR2 SYDVKM, per germline. CDR3 in amino acids: CASNPPGALNQPQHF. DNA of the CDR3: TGTGCCAGCAATCCTCCAGGAGCCCTCAATCAGCCCCAGCATTTT.

The V call is TRBV7-8, the J call TRBJ2-7; the D gene is possibly TRBD1 (5 bases). This CDR3 comprises 11 residues. V gave up 8 bases and J gave up 3 bases, with 8 bases separating them. Germline V gives CDR1 SGHVS, CDR2 FQNEAQ. CDR3 sequence reads: CASFDSYEQYF. The CDR3 DNA is TGTGCCAGCTTCGACAGCTACGAGCAGTACTTC.

The J gene is TRBJ2-7, the V gene TRBV6-2 or TRBV6-3; 7 bases are shared with TRBD1. CDR1 and CDR2 from the germline V gene are MNHEY and SVGEGT. CDR3 size: 16 residues. The V gene end was trimmed by 6 bases and the J gene end by 5 bases; junction bases not matched to a gene: 16. The CDR3 reads CASSPPDRVRRDEQYF. The CDR3 bases are TGTGCCAGCAGCCCCCCCGACAGGGTGCGAAGGGACGAGCAGTACTTC.

This clonotype was counted a few times. The chain couples TRBV7-2 to TRBJ2-7; D possibly uses TRBD1 or TRBD2 (6 bases each). Trimming left V 4 bases short and J 4 bases short, with 17 bases between. CDR3 length: 15 amino acids. Looked up from germline, CDR1 is SGHTA and CDR2 is FQGNSA. This CDR3 reads CASSSPGDLFYEQYF. DNA for the CDR3: TGTGCCAGCAGCTCCCCAGGGGACTTATTTTACGAGCAGTACTTC.

The chain carries TRBV6-2 or TRBV6-3 and TRBJ1-1; 9 bases are a match to TRBD1. After removal of 4 bases from V and 0 bases from J, the junction contained 9 bases not matched to a gene. This CDR3 is built from 17 residues. Germline CDR1 reads MNHEY; CDR2 reads SVGEGT. The CDR3 nucleotides read TGTGCCAGCAGTTTACTACAGGGGGCTCGGGTGAACACTGAAGCTTTCTTT. Protein sequence: CASSLLQGARVNTEAFF.

This clonotype was seen a handful of times. This chain joins TRBV6-6 and TRBJ2-4; D perhaps matches TRBD2 (6 bases). CDR3 length: 16 amino acids. V lost 6 bases and J lost 1, with 16 bases in between. Germline V gene data show CDR1 as MNHNY and CDR2 as SVGAGI (reference sequence). CDR3 protein: CASRAPSDQAKNIQYF. CDR3 nucleotide sequence: TGTGCCAGCAGAGCCCCTAGCGACCAGGCCAAAAACATTCAGTACTTC.

This clonotype has just a few counts. The chain uses TRBV4-1 and TRBJ2-7; the D gene could be TRBD1 or TRBD2 (7 bases each). This CDR3 is 16 amino acids long. Trimming stripped 4 bases from V and 6 bases from J, with 22 bases between. CDR1 is MGHRA, CDR2 YSYEKL, per germline. CDR3 region: CASSPGRGPQFREQYF. The DNA for the CDR3 is TGCGCCAGCAGCCCGGGGAGGGGGCCCCAGTTCCGCGAGCAGTACTTC.

There are a few counts of this clonotype. The chain couples TRBV28 to TRBJ2-5, with TRBD1 matching over 7 bases. This CDR3 has 16 residues. Germline V gene data show CDR1 as MDHEN and CDR2 as SYDVKM. J was trimmed by 9 bases and V by 4 bases; bases with no gene match: 17. CDR3 DNA: TGTGCCAGCAGTTCTTACCGCAGGGGGACCGTGTCGGCCCAGTACTTC. It codes for CASSSYRRGTVSAQYF.

This rearrangement joins TRBV15 to TRBJ2-1, with D perhaps assigned TRBD1 or TRBD2 (5 bases each). Trimming stripped 0 bases from V and 8 bases from J, with 17 bases between. Germline lookup yields CDR1 LNHNV and CDR2 YYDKDF (reference sequence). CDR3 length: 16 amino acids. CDR3 loop: CATSRDRWGAQDEQFF. CDR3 nucleotide sequence: TGTGCCACCAGCAGAGATCGGTGGGGAGCACAGGATGAGCAGTTCTTC.

This clonotype was found many times. The V and J genes are TRBV12-3 or TRBV12-4 and TRBJ1-1, with 9 nucleotides matching TRBD1. The V and J ends lost 6 bases and 4 bases, in that order; junction bases with no gene match: 0. The CDR3 is 12 residues long. CDR3 nucleotide sequence: TGTGCCAGCAGGACAGGGGGCACTGAAGCTTTCTTT. Amino acids: CASRTGGTEAFF.